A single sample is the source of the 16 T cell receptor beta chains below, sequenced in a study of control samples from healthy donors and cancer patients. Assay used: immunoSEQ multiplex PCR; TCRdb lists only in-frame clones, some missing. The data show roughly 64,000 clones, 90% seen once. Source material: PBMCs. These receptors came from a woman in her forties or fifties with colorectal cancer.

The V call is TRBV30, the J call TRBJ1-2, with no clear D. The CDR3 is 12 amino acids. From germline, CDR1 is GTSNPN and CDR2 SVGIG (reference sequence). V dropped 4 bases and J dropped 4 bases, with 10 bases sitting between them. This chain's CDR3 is CAWTGPLYGYTF. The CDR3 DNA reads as TGTGCCTGGACTGGTCCACTCTATGGCTACACCTTC.

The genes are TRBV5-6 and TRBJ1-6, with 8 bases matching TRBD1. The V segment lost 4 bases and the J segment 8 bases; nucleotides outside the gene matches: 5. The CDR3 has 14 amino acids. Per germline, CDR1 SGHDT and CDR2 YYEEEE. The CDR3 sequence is CASSLGTGDSPLHF. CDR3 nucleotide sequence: TGTGCCAGCAGCCTGGGGACAGGTGATTCACCCCTCCACTTT.

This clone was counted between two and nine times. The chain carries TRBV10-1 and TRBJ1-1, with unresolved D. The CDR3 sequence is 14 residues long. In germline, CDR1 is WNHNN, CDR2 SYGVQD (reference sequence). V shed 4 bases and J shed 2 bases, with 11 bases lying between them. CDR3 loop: CASSVGRFNTEAFF. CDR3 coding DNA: TGCGCCAGCAGTGTAGGACGGTTTAACACTGAAGCTTTCTTT.

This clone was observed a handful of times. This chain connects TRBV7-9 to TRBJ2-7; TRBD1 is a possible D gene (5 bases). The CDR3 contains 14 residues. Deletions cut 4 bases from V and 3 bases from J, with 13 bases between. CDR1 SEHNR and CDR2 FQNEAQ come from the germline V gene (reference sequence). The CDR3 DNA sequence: TGTGCCAGCAGCTCCGCAAAAGGGGACTACGAGCAGTACTTC. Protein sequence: CASSSAKGDYEQYF.

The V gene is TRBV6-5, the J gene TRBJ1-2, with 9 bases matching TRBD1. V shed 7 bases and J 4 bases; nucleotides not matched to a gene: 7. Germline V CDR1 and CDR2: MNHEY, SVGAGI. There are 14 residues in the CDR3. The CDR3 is CASTPGQGFYGYTF. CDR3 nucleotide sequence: TGTGCCAGCACTCCAGGACAGGGGTTCTATGGCTACACCTTC.

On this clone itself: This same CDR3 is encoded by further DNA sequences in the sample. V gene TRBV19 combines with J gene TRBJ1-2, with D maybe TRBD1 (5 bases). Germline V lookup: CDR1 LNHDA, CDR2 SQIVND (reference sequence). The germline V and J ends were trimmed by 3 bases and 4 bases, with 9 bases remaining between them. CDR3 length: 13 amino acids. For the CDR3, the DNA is TGTGCCAGTAGTATGGGTACAGGCTATGGCTACACCTTC. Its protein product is CASSMGTGYGYTF.

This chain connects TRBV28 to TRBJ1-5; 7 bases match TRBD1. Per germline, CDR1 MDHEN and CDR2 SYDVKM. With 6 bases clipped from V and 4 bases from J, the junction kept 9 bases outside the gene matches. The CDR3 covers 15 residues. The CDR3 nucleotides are TGTGCCAGCAGACTTGCCGGACAGGTTAATCAGCCCCAGCATTTT. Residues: CASRLAGQVNQPQHF.

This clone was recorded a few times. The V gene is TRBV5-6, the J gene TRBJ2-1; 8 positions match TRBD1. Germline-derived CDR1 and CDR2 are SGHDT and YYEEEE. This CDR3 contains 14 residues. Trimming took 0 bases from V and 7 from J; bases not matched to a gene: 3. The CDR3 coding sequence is TGTGCCAGCAGCTTGGAGACAGGGGTGAATGAGCAGTTCTTC. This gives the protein CASSLETGVNEQFF.

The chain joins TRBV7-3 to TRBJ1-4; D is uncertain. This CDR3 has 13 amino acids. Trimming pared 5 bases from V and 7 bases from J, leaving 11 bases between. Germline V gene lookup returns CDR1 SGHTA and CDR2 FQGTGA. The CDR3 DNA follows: TGTGCCAGCAGCCCTGGAGCGGGTGAAAAACTGTTTTTT. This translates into CASSPGAGEKLFF.

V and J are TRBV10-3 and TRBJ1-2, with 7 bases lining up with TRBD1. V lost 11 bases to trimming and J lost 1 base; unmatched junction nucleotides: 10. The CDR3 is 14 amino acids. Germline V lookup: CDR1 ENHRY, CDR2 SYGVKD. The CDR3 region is CAVSSGTDNYGYTF. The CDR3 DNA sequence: TGTGCCGTCTCTTCCGGGACAGATAACTATGGCTACACCTTC.

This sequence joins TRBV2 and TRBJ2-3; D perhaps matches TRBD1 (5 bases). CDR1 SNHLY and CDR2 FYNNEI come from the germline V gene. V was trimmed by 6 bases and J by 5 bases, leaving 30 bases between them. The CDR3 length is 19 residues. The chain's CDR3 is CASRDPVDRLGPLGDTQYF. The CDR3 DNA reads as TGTGCCAGCAGGGACCCCGTCGATCGTTTGGGGCCATTGGGAGATACGCAGTATTTT.

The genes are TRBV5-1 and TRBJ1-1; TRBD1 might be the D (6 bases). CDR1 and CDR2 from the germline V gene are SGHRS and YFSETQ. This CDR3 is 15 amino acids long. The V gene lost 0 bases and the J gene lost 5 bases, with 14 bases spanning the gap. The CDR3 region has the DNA TGCGCCAGCAGCTTGGACAGGGCGCGGGAGACTGAAGCTTTCTTT. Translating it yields CASSLDRARETEAFF. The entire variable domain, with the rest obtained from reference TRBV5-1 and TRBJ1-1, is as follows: KAGVTQTPRYLIKTRGQQVTLSCSPISGHRSVSWYQQTPGQGLQFLFEYFSETQRNKGNFPGRFSGRQFSNSRSEMNVSTLELGDSALYLCASSLDRARETEAFFGQGTRLTVV.

The CDR3 DNA reads as TGTGCCAGCAGCCCCCAGCCCTCCTTGGATACGCAGTATTTT. It codes for CASSPQPSLDTQYF. The J gene is TRBJ2-3, the V gene TRBV11-2; D gene uncertain. Germline V gene lookup returns CDR1 SGHAT and CDR2 FQNNGV. The germline V and J ends were trimmed by 5 bases and 6 bases, with 15 bases remaining between them. The CDR3 runs 14 residues.

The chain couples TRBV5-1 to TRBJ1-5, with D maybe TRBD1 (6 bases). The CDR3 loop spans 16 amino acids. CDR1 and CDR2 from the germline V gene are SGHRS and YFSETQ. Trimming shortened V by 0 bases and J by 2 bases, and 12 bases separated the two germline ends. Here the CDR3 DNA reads TGCGCCAGCAGCTTGGATGGGGGGCGCGGCAATCAGCCCCAGCATTTT. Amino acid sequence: CASSLDGGRGNQPQHF.

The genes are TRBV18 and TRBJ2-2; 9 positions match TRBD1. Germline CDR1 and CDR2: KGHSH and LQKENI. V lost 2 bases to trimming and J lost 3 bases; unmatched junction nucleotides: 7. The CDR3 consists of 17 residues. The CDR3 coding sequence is TGTGCCAGCTCACCAATGGGACAGGGTTCGGACACCGGGGAGCTGTTTTTT. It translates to CASSPMGQGSDTGELFF.

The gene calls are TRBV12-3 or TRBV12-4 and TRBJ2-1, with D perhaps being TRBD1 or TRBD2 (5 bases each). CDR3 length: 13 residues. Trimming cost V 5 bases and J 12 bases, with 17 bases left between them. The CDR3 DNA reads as TGTGCCAGCAGTCGGAGAGGGGCCGGCAGGCAGTTCTTC. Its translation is CASSRRGAGRQFF.